Detailed here is one TCR beta chain. This sample was included in a study of shared clonotypes between healthy human individuals. The data were produced by immunoSEQ multiplex PCR, yet TCRdb's version contains in-frame clones alone and is incomplete. The sample contains approximately 2,300,000 clones, 85% to 95% of which appear only once. From germline, CDR1 is SGHRS and CDR2 YFSETQ. V shed 4 bases and J 3 bases; nucleotides not matched to a gene: 3. The CDR3 contains 13 residues. The chain links TRBV5-1 to TRBJ2-7; TRBD1 agrees at 8 bases. The specimen sequenced was naive CD4+ T cells from PBMCs. Described subset: CD45RA+ positively selected. The sequence came from a young man in good health. Some clones in this sample may be carry-over from other donors' samples. Here the CDR3 reads CASSRDRFYEQYF. The CDR3 bases are TGCGCCAGCAGCCGGGACAGGTTCTACGAGCAGTACTTC.